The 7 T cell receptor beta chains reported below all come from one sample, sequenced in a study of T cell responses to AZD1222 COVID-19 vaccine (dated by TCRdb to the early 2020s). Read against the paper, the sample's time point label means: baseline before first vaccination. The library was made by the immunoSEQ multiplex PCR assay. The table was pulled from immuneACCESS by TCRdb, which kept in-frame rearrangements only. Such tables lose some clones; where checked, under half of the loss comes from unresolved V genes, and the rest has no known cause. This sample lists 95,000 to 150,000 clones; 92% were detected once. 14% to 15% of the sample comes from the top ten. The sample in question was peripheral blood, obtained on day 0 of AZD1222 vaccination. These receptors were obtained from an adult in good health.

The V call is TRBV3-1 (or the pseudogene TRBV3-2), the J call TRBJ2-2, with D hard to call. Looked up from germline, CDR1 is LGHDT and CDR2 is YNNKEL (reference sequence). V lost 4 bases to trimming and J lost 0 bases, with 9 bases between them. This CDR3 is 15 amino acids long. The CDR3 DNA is TGTGCCAGCAGCCTTTCCCTCCCGAACACCGGGGAGCTGTTTTTT. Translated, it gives CASSLSLPNTGELFF.

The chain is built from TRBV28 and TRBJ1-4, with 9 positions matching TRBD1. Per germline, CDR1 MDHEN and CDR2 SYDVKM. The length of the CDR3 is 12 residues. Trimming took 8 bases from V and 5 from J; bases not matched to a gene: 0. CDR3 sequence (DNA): TGTGCCAGCGGACAGGGGAATGAAAAACTGTTTTTT. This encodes CASGQGNEKLFF.

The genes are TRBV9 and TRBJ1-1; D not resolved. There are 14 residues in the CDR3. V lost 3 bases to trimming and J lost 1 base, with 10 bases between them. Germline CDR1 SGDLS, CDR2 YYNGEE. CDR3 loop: CASSGVGGNTEAFF. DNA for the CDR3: TGTGCCAGCAGCGGGGTGGGAGGGAACACTGAAGCTTTCTTT.

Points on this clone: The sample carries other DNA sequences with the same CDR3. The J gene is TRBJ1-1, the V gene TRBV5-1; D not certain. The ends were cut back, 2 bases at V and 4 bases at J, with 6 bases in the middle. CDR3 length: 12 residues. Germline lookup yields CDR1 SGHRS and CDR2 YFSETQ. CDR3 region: CASSLVGTEAFF. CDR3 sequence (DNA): TGCGCCAGCAGCTTAGTTGGCACTGAAGCTTTCTTT.

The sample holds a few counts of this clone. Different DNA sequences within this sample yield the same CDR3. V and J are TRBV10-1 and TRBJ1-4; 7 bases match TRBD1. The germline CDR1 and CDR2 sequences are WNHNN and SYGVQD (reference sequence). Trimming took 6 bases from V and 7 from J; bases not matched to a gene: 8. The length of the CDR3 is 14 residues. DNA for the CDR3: TGCGCCAGCAGCTCCGACAGGGAAGGTGAAAAACTGTTTTTT. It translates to CASSSDREGEKLFF.

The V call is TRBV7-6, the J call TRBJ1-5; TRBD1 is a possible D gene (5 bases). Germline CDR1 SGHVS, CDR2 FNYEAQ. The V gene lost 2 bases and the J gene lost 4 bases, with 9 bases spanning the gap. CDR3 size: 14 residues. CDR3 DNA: TGTGCCAGCAGCTTACCAGGACAAAATCAGCCCCAGCATTTT. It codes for CASSLPGQNQPQHF.

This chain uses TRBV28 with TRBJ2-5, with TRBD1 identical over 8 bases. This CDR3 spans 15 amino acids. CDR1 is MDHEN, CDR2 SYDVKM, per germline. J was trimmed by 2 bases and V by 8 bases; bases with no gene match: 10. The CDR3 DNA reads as TGTGCCAGCGTACTGGGACAGGCCTTTCAAGAGACCCAGTACTTC. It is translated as CASVLGQAFQETQYF.